This entry concerns a single T cell receptor beta chain. The antigen remains unidentified. The data stem from a study of siplizumab effects on memory and regulatory T cells. Study-wide findings and caveats: Tregs proliferating in siplizumab cultures lacked confirmation of their suppressive function.

Data came from immunoSEQ multiplex PCR; TCRdb stores just in-frame clones and leaves some out. The sample includes tens of thousands of clones, 88% seen only once; the top ten take around 1.8%. The CDR3 is 15 residues long. Trimming removed 7 bases from V and 4 bases from J; junction bases left unmatched: 10. From germline, CDR1 is ENHRY and CDR2 SYGVKD. The chain recombines TRBV10-3 with TRBJ2-1; the match to TRBD2 covers 7 bases. The receptor was isolated from a human donor in good health. Sequencing used Tregs sorted from blood. The CDR3 loop reads CAIMGSGDYYNEQFF. The CDR3 bases are TGTGCCATCATGGGAAGCGGGGACTATTACAATGAGCAGTTCTTC.